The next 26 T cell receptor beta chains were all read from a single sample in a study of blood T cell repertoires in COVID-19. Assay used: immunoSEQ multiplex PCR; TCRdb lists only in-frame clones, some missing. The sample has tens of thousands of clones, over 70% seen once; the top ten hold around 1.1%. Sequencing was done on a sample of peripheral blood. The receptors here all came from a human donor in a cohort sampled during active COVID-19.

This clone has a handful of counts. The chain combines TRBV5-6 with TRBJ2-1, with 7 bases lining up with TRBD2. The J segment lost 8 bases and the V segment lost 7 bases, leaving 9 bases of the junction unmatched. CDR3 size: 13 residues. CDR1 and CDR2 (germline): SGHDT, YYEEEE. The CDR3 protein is CASATSGNYEQFF. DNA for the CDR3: TGTGCCAGCGCAACCAGCGGGAACTATGAGCAGTTCTTC.

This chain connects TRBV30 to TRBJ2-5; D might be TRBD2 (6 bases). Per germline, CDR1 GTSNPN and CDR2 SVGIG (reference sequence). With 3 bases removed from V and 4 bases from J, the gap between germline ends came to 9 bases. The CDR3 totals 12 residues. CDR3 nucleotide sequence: TGTGCCTGGAGACTAGCTGGAGAGACCCAGTACTTC. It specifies CAWRLAGETQYF. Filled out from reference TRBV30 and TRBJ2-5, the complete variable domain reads SQTIHQWPATLVQPVGSPLSLECTVEGTSNPNLYWYRQAAGRGLQLLFYSVGIGQISSEVPQNLSASRPQDRQFILSSKKLLLSDSGFYLCAWRLAGETQYFGPGTRLLVL.

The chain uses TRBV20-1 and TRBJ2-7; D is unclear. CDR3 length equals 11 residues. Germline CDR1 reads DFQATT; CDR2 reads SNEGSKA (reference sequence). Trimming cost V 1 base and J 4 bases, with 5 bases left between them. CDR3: CSARAGYEQYF. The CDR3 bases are TGCAGTGCTAGAGCCGGGTACGAGCAGTACTTC.

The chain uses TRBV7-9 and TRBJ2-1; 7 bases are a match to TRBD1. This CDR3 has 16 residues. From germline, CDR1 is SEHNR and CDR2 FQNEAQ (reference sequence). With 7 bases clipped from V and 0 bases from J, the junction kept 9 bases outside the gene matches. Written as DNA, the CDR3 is TGTGCCAGCACCCGAGGGGGCTCTAGCTCCTACAATGAGCAGTTCTTC. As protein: CASTRGGSSSYNEQFF.

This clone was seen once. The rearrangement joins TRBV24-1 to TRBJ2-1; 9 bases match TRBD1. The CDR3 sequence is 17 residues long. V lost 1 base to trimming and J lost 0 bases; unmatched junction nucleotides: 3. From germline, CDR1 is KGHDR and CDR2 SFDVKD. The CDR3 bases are TGTGCCACCAGTGATTTTGGACAGGGGAACTCCTACAATGAGCAGTTCTTC. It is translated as CATSDFGQGNSYNEQFF.

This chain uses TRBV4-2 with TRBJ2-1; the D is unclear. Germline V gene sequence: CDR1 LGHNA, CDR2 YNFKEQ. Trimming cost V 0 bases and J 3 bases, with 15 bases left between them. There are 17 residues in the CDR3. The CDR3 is CASSQETSHSLYNEQFF. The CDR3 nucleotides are TGTGCCAGCAGCCAAGAAACGTCCCACTCACTCTACAATGAGCAGTTCTTC.

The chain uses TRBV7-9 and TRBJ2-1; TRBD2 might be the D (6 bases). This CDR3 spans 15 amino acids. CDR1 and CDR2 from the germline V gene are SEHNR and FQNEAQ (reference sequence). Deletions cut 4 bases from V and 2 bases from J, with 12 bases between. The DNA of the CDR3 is TGTGCCAGCAGCTATGAGACTAGGGCCTACAATGAGCAGTTCTTC. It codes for CASSYETRAYNEQFF.

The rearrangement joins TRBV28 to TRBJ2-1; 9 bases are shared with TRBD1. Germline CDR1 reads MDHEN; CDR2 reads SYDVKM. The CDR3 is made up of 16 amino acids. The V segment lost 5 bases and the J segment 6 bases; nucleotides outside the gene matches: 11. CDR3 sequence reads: CASSPPPGQGLNEQFF. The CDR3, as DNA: TGTGCCAGCAGTCCGCCCCCGGGACAGGGACTCAATGAGCAGTTCTTC.

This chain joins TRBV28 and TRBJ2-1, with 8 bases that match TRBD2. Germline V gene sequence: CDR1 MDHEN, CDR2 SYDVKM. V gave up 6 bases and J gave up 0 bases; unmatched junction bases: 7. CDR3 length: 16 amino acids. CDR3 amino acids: CASRGGTSGSYNEQFF. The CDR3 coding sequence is TGTGCCAGCAGGGGAGGAACTAGCGGCTCCTACAATGAGCAGTTCTTC.

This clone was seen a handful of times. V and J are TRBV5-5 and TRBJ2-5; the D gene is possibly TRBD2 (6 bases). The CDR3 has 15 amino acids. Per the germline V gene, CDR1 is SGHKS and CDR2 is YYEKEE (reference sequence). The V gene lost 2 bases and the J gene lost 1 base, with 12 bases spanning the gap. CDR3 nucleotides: TGTGCCAGCAGCTTCACCCTAGCGCCCCAAGAGACCCAGTACTTC. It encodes CASSFTLAPQETQYF.

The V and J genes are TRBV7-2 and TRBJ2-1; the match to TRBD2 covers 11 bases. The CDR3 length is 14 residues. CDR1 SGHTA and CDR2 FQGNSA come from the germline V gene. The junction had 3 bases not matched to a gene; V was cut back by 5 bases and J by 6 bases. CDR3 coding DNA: TGTGCCAGCAGCAAGGGACTAGCGGTCAATGAGCAGTTCTTC. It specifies CASSKGLAVNEQFF.

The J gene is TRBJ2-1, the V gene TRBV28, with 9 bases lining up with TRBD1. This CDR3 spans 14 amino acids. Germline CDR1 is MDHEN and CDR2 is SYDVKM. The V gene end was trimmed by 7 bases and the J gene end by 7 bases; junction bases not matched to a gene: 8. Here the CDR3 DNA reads TGTGCCAGCATTACAGGGGGCGTGCGAAATGAGCAGTTCTTC. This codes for CASITGGVRNEQFF.

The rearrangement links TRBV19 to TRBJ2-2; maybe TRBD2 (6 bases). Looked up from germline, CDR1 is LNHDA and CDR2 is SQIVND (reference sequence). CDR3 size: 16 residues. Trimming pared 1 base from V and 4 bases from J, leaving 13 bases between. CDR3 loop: CASSIGRPRGTGELFF. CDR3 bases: TGTGCCAGTAGTATAGGGCGCCCGCGGGGCACCGGGGAGCTGTTTTTT.

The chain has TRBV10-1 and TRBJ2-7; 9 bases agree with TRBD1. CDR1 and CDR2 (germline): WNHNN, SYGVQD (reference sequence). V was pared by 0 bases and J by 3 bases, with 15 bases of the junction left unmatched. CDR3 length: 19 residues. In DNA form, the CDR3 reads TGCGCCAGCAGTGAGTCCGGGACAGGGAACACAGTCGGGAACTACGAGCAGTACTTC. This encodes CASSESGTGNTVGNYEQYF.

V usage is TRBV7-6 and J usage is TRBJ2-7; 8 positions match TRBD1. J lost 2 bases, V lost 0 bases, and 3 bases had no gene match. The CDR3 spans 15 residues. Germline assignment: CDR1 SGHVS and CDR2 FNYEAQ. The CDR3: CASSLAGTGAYEQYF. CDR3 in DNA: TGTGCCAGCAGCTTAGCCGGGACAGGCGCCTACGAGCAGTACTTC.

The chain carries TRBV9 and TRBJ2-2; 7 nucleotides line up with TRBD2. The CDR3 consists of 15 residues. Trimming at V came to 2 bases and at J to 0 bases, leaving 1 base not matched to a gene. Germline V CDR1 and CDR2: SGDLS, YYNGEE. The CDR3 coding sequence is TGTGCCAGCAGCGTTGCGGGAGCGAACACCGGGGAGCTGTTTTTT. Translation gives CASSVAGANTGELFF.

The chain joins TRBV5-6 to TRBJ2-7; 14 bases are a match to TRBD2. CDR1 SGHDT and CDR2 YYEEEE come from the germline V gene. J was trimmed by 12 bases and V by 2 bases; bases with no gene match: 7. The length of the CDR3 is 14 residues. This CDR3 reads CASSFSGTSGSGYF. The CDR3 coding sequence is TGTGCCAGCAGCTTTTCCGGGACTAGCGGGAGTGGGTACTTC.

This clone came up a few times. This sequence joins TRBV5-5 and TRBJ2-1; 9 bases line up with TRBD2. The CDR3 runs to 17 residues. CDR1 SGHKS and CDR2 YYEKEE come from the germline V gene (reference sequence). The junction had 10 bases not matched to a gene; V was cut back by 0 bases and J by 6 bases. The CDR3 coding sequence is TGTGCCAGCAGCTTGGGGGTGGGGACTAGCCCTACCAATGAGCAGTTCTTC. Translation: CASSLGVGTSPTNEQFF.

The CDR3 DNA reads TGTGCCAGTAGTGCGTACAGCCCCAACACCGGGGAGCTGTTTTTT. This encodes CASSAYSPNTGELFF. This chain links TRBV19 with TRBJ2-2; D not resolved. This CDR3 is built from 15 residues. V gave up 5 bases and J gave up 2 bases, with 12 bases separating them. Germline assignment: CDR1 LNHDA and CDR2 SQIVND (reference sequence).

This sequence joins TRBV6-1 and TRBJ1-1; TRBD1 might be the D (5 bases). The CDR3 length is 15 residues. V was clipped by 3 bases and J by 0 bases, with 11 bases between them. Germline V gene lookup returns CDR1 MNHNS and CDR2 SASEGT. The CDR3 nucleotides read TGTGCCAGCAGTGATCTCCGGACACTGAACACTGAAGCTTTCTTT. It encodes CASSDLRTLNTEAFF.

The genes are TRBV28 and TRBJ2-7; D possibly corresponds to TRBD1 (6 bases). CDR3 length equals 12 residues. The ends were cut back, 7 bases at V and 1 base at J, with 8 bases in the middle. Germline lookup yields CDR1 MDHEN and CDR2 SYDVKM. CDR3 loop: CASTTGSYEQYF. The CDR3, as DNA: TGTGCCAGCACCACAGGGTCCTACGAGCAGTACTTC.

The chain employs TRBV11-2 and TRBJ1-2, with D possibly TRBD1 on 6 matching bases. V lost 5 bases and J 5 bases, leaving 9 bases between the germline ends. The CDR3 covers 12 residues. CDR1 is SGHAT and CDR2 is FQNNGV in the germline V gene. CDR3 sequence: CASSETGYGYTF. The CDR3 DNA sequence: TGTGCCAGCAGCGAGACAGGTTATGGCTACACCTTC.

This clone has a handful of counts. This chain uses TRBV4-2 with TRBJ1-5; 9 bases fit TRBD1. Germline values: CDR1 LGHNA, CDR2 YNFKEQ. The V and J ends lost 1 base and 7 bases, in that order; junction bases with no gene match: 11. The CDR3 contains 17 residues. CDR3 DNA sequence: TGTGCCAGCAGCCAAGGTTGGACAGGGGCGTTAGACCAGCCCCAGCATTTT. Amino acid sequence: CASSQGWTGALDQPQHF.

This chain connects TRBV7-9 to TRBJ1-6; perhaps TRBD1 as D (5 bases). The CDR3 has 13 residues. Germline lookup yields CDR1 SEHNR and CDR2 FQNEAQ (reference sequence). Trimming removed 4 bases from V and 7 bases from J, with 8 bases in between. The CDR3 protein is CASSSQGNSPLHF. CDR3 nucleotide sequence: TGTGCCAGCAGCTCCCAGGGAAATTCACCCCTCCACTTT.

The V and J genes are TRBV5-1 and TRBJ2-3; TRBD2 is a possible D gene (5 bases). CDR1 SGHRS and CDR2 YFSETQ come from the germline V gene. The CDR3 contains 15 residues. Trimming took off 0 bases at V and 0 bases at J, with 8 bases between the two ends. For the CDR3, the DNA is TGCGCCAGCAGCTTGGGAGGGCAGAGCACAGATACGCAGTATTTT. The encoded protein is CASSLGGQSTDTQYF.

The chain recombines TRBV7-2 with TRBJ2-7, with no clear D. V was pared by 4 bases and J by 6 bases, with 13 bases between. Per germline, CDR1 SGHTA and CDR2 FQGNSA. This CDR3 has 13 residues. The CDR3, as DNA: TGTGCCAGCAGCTCCTTTCGTTCGGGCGAGCAGTACTTC. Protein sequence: CASSSFRSGEQYF.